Given below is one T cell receptor (beta chain) in context. Clones were sequenced by immunoSEQ multiplex PCR, and TCRdb holds only the in-frame ones, with some missing. The sample shows about 79,000 clones, around 92% of them seen only once. This entry is derived from a study of technical replicates of blood from a handful of donors. V lost 3 bases and J lost 7, with 15 bases in between. The CDR3 loop spans 13 amino acids. From germline, CDR1 is GTSNPN and CDR2 SVGIG (reference sequence). The sequence was collected from a human donor in good health. Some clones in this sample may be carry-over from other donors' samples. The chain joins TRBV30 to TRBJ1-2, with D perhaps matching TRBD1 (6 bases). Sample: T cells isolated from PBMCs. The CDR3 loop is CAWSRGGGGGYTF. The CDR3 DNA reads as TGTGCCTGGAGCCGAGGGGGGGGTGGTGGCTACACCTTC. The complete variable domain, with remaining parts taken from reference TRBV30 and TRBJ1-2, reads SQTIHQWPATLVQPVGSPLSLECTVEGTSNPNLYWYRQAAGRGLQLLFYSVGIGQISSEVPQNLSASRPQDRQFILSSKKLLLSDSGFYLCAWSRGGGGGYTFGSGTRLTVV.